This T cell receptor beta chain derives from a study of PD-1 blockade in classical Hodgkin lymphoma. This table comes from immunoSEQ multiplex PCR, and its TCRdb copy is limited to in-frame clones, with some not included. The sample consists of more than 15,000 clones, around 87% of them appearing once. Study outcomes and limitations: Relative to healthy donors, newly diagnosed patients reportedly had lower baseline TCR diversity, which was reported as lower still in relapsed/refractory patients.

Noted time point: newly diagnosed, previously untreated cHL patient sample. With regard to this clone: Antigen specificity is unknown.

The germline V and J ends were trimmed by 7 bases and 2 bases, with 14 bases remaining between them. Germline CDR1 and CDR2: MDHEN and SYDVKM. This CDR3 has 14 residues. V gene TRBV28 combines with J gene TRBJ1-2, with TRBD1 as a possible D gene (6 bases). The specimen was peripheral blood mononuclear cells (PBMCs). This TCR was recovered from a human donor with classical Hodgkin lymphoma. CDR3 in DNA: TGTGCCAGCACACAGGGAGTAGCCAACTATGGCTACACCTTC. It is translated as CASTQGVANYGYTF.